One sample yielded the 32 T cell receptor beta chains listed below, sequenced in a study of cytomegalovirus exposure and HLA in healthy donors. The method was immunoSEQ multiplex PCR; TCRdb's version includes in-frame clones alone and lacks a portion of them. Of around 300,000 clones in the sample, approximately 85% are singletons; the top ten hold roughly 0.88%. Sample: PBMCs. All receptors derive from a young man in good health and CMV-seronegative.

This rearrangement joins TRBV10-3 to TRBJ2-7, with 9 bases lining up with TRBD1. The trim removed 2 bases at V and 0 bases at J, leaving 5 bases unmatched. The CDR3 has 16 amino acids. CDR1 is ENHRY and CDR2 is SYGVKD in the germline V gene. CDR3 nucleotides: TGTGCCATCAGTGAGGACAGGGGGGCTCTCTCCTACGAGCAGTACTTC. Protein: CAISEDRGALSYEQYF.

This clone was recorded only once. The gene calls are TRBV9 and TRBJ1-4; a weak D match, TRBD1 (6 bases). Germline V gene lookup returns CDR1 SGDLS and CDR2 YYNGEE. The V end was cut by 0 bases, the J end by 8 bases, with 11 bases between. The CDR3 is 14 residues long. In nucleotides, the CDR3 is TGTGCCAGCAGCGTAGTGGGGGCCGGAGAAAAACTGTTTTTT. This codes for CASSVVGAGEKLFF.

This sequence joins TRBV5-6 and TRBJ2-1, with 11 bases aligning to TRBD2. Unmatched junction bases numbered 6, after V lost 4 bases and J lost 6 bases. Per germline, CDR1 SGHDT and CDR2 YYEEEE. CDR3 size: 15 residues. DNA of the CDR3: TGTGCCAGCAGCCACTCTAGCGGGGGGCCCAATGAGCAGTTCTTC. This gives the protein CASSHSSGGPNEQFF.

The chain is built from TRBV4-1 and TRBJ1-2; 9 bases fit TRBD1. The CDR3 length is 15 residues. The V and J ends lost 8 bases and 2 bases, in that order; junction bases with no gene match: 9. The germline CDR1 and CDR2 sequences are MGHRA and YSYEKL. CDR3 amino acids: CASSRDRERNYGYTF. The CDR3 DNA reads TGCGCCAGCTCACGGGACAGGGAGCGAAACTATGGCTACACCTTC.

The chain is built from TRBV7-2 and TRBJ2-7, with 9 positions matching TRBD2. Germline trimming cut 2 bases from V and 5 bases from J; bases unmatched to any gene: 10. The V gene's germline CDR1 is SGHTA and CDR2 FQGNSA. This CDR3 is built from 16 residues. The CDR3 DNA reads TGTGCCAGCAGCTTACTTGGGCTAGCGGGGAACGACGAGCAGTACTTC. It specifies CASSLLGLAGNDEQYF.

The chain carries TRBV25-1 and TRBJ2-5; possible D gene TRBD2, 6 bases. V was cut by 5 bases and J by 5 bases, with 15 bases left in between. Germline CDR1 is MGHDK and CDR2 is SYGVNS. CDR3 length: 14 amino acids. The CDR3: CASSPGRRAETQYF. In DNA, the CDR3 is TGTGCCAGCAGTCCGGGACGGAGGGCTGAGACCCAGTACTTC.

The chain links TRBV7-2 to TRBJ2-7; perhaps TRBD2 as D (5 bases). V lost 5 bases and J 5 bases, leaving 10 bases between the germline ends. The CDR3 consists of 12 residues. CDR1 SGHTA and CDR2 FQGNSA come from the germline V gene. CDR3 residues: CASSRLAHEQYF. DNA of the CDR3: TGTGCCAGCAGCCGCCTAGCACACGAGCAGTACTTC.

The rearrangement links TRBV9 to TRBJ2-5; no clear D. The germline CDR1 and CDR2 sequences are SGDLS and YYNGEE. The CDR3 runs to 16 residues. V shed 5 bases and J shed 9 bases, with 26 bases lying between them. CDR3 DNA: TGTGCCAGCAGTCTTACGGCGACAACCCAATTGTTGGCCCAGTACTTC. The encoded protein is CASSLTATTQLLAQYF.

The chain carries TRBV5-6 and TRBJ2-5, with 10 bases identical to TRBD1. The CDR3 totals 16 residues. Per the germline V gene, CDR1 is SGHDT and CDR2 is YYEEEE. V gave up 2 bases and J gave up 1 base; unmatched junction bases: 5. The CDR3 region is CASSLGTGAFQETQYF. The CDR3 nucleotides are TGTGCCAGCAGCTTAGGGACAGGGGCGTTCCAAGAGACCCAGTACTTC.

This rearrangement joins TRBV2 to TRBJ2-5; 8 bases map to TRBD2. Germline-derived CDR1 and CDR2 are SNHLY and FYNNEI. Losses at the gene ends were 4 bases for V and 2 bases for J; bases not matched to a gene: 9. This CDR3 region has 16 residues. CDR3 in amino acids: CASSGVIAGLQETQYF. In nucleotides, the CDR3 is TGTGCCAGCAGTGGAGTGATAGCGGGGTTGCAAGAGACCCAGTACTTC. The full variable domain, in which reference TRBV2 and TRBJ2-5 provide the parts outside the CDR3, is EPEVTQTPSHQVTQMGQEVILRCVPISNHLYFYWYRQILGQKVEFLVSFYNNEISEKSEIFDDQFSVERPDGSNFTLKIRSTKLEDSAMYFCASSGVIAGLQETQYFGPGTRLLVL.

This chain connects TRBV11-2 to TRBJ2-7, with 9 nucleotides matching TRBD2. Germline-derived CDR1 and CDR2 are SGHAT and FQNNGV. There are 12 residues in the CDR3. Losses at the gene ends were 5 bases for V and 6 bases for J; bases not matched to a gene: 2. The CDR3 DNA is TGTGCCAGCAGCACTAGCGGGCCCGAGCAGTACTTC. Protein: CASSTSGPEQYF. The full variable domain, rest sourced from reference TRBV11-2 and TRBJ2-7, is EAGVAQSPRYKIIEKRQSVAFWCNPISGHATLYWYQQILGQGPKLLIQFQNNGVVDDSQLPKDRFSAERLKGVDSTLKIQPAKLEDSAVYLCASSTSGPEQYFGPGTRLTVT.

The chain joins TRBV18 to TRBJ1-1; the match to TRBD1 covers 10 bases. V shed 1 base, J shed 4 bases, and the junction held 0 bases outside the gene matches. Germline CDR1 and CDR2: KGHSH and LQKENI. The CDR3 has 14 amino acids. CDR3 nucleotide sequence: TGTGCCAGCTCACCACGGACAGGGGGCACTGAAGCTTTCTTT. Its protein product is CASSPRTGGTEAFF.

The chain links TRBV27 to TRBJ1-1; D is undetermined. V lost 3 bases, J lost 1 base, and 9 bases lay in between. The CDR3 covers 14 residues. Germline V CDR1 and CDR2: MNHEY, SMNVEV (reference sequence). This chain's CDR3 is CASSLGQWNTEAFF. CDR3 sequence (DNA): TGTGCCAGCAGTTTGGGCCAGTGGAACACTGAAGCTTTCTTT.

The gene calls are TRBV25-1 and TRBJ1-4; perhaps TRBD1 as D (5 bases). V dropped 8 bases and J dropped 4 bases, with 17 bases sitting between them. The CDR3 runs 15 residues. The germline V gene has CDR1 MGHDK and CDR2 SYGVNS. CDR3 coding DNA: TGTGCCAGCGCGGGCCCTGGCGGGGGTAATGAAAAACTGTTTTTT. Amino acid sequence: CASAGPGGGNEKLFF.

This chain connects TRBV15 to TRBJ1-6; D not resolved. This CDR3 contains 15 residues. CDR1 and CDR2 from the germline V gene are LNHNV and YYDKDF (reference sequence). V was shortened by 1 base and J by 10 bases, with 14 bases between the two germline ends. The CDR3: CATSRVEGVRSPLHF. The CDR3 nucleotides are TGTGCCACCAGCAGAGTCGAGGGTGTGAGATCACCCCTCCACTTT. The variable domain in full, with the rest retrieved from reference TRBV15 and TRBJ1-6, is DAMVIQNPRYQVTQFGKPVTLSCSQTLNHNVMYWYQQKSSQAPKLLFHYYDKDFNNEADTPDNFQSRRPNTSFCFLDIRSPGLGDTAMYLCATSRVEGVRSPLHFGNGTRLTVT.

The chain recombines TRBV5-6 with TRBJ2-7; no clear D gene. V lost 0 bases to trimming and J lost 5 bases, with 12 bases between them. CDR1 and CDR2 from the germline V gene are SGHDT and YYEEEE. CDR3 length equals 14 residues. The CDR3, as DNA: TGTGCCAGCAGCTTGGCCATGGTAGCCGACGAGCAGTACTTC. Amino acids: CASSLAMVADEQYF.

The V and J genes are TRBV6-1 and TRBJ1-3; TRBD1 is a possible D gene (6 bases). The CDR3 totals 14 residues. V lost 7 bases to trimming and J lost 0 bases, with 10 bases between them. Germline CDR1 is MNHNS and CDR2 is SASEGT. Written as DNA, the CDR3 is TGTGCCAGCACTGGACAGCGCTCTGGAAACACCATATATTTT. It codes for CASTGQRSGNTIYF.

The chain couples TRBV4-1 to TRBJ2-3, with 8 bases that match TRBD2. The CDR3 loop spans 16 amino acids. V was pared by 0 bases and J by 5 bases, with 7 bases of the junction left unmatched. Germline V lookup: CDR1 MGHRA, CDR2 YSYEKL. CDR3 in amino acids: CASSQDHGSGVDTQYF. In nucleotides, the CDR3 is TGCGCCAGCAGCCAAGATCATGGTAGCGGGGTAGATACGCAGTATTTT.

The chain carries TRBV6-1 and TRBJ2-1, with D perhaps TRBD1 (5 bases). CDR1 and CDR2 (germline): MNHNS, SASEGT. V was shortened by 4 bases and J by 0 bases, with 10 bases between the two germline ends. CDR3 length equals 15 residues. For the CDR3, the DNA is TGTGCCAGCAGTGGCGACAGCAGCTCCTACAATGAGCAGTTCTTC. It yields the protein CASSGDSSSYNEQFF.

The chain combines TRBV18 with TRBJ1-2, with D possibly TRBD1 on 5 matching bases. V lost 6 bases to trimming and J lost 7 bases, with 18 bases between them. Germline V lookup: CDR1 KGHSH, CDR2 LQKENI. This CDR3 has 14 amino acids. CDR3 loop: CASSVVGLLSGYTF. The CDR3 coding sequence is TGTGCCAGCTCGGTGGTGGGGCTCCTTAGTGGCTACACCTTC.

This chain uses TRBV19 with TRBJ1-4; 10 bases fit TRBD1. This CDR3 spans 15 amino acids. Trimming cost V 4 bases and J 5 bases; bases outside gene matches: 4. The germline gives CDR1 LNHDA, CDR2 SQIVND (reference sequence). The CDR3 here is CASSKGTGVNEKLFF. The CDR3 bases are TGTGCCAGTAGTAAAGGGACAGGGGTAAATGAAAAACTGTTTTTT. The entire variable domain, with the rest obtained from reference TRBV19 and TRBJ1-4, is as follows: DGGITQSPKYLFRKEGQNVTLSCEQNLNHDAMYWYRQDPGQGLRLIYYSQIVNDFQKGDIAEGYSVSREKKESFPLTVTSAQKNPTAFYLCASSKGTGVNEKLFFGSGTQLSVL.

V usage is TRBV7-2 and J usage is TRBJ2-4, with 9 bases aligning to TRBD1. The junction had 5 bases not matched to a gene; V was cut back by 5 bases and J by 0 bases. The CDR3 sequence is 16 residues long. The V gene's germline CDR1 is SGHTA and CDR2 FQGNSA. The CDR3 DNA reads as TGTGCCAGCAGCGCGACAGGGGGTAAAGCCAAAAACATTCAGTACTTC. Its translation is CASSATGGKAKNIQYF.

The chain combines TRBV5-6 with TRBJ1-5; D might be TRBD1 (5 bases). The CDR3 is 14 residues long. Germline V gives CDR1 SGHDT, CDR2 YYEEEE. V lost 4 bases to trimming and J lost 2 bases, with 10 bases between them. CDR3 nucleotide sequence: TGTGCCAGCAGCCAGGGTTTAGGCAATCAGCCCCAGCATTTT. This encodes CASSQGLGNQPQHF.

The rearrangement links TRBV5-1 to TRBJ2-5; D perhaps matches TRBD1 (6 bases). Germline V lookup: CDR1 SGHRS, CDR2 YFSETQ. V dropped 4 bases and J dropped 5 bases, with 18 bases sitting between them. This CDR3 has 15 amino acids. CDR3 in amino acids: CASSDGTNLRETQYF. DNA of the CDR3: TGCGCCAGCAGCGACGGGACAAACCTTAGGGAGACCCAGTACTTC.

This clone was observed a few times. The chain carries TRBV18 and TRBJ1-6; D is undetermined. In germline, CDR1 is KGHSH, CDR2 LQKENI. The CDR3 covers 14 residues. Trimming removed 3 bases at V and 9 bases at J, with 12 bases between. The CDR3 protein is CASSPSGERSPLHF. DNA for the CDR3: TGTGCCAGCTCACCGAGCGGGGAACGTTCACCCCTCCACTTT.

This chain connects TRBV13 to TRBJ2-5; the D is unclear. The CDR3 is 14 amino acids. V lost 4 bases and J 2 bases, leaving 11 bases between the germline ends. Per germline, CDR1 PRHDT and CDR2 FYEKMQ (reference sequence). CDR3 region: CASSSGLIQETQYF. The DNA for the CDR3 is TGTGCCAGCAGCTCCGGTCTAATACAAGAGACCCAGTACTTC.

V usage is TRBV2 and J usage is TRBJ1-1; D might be TRBD1 (5 bases). V dropped 6 bases and J dropped 0 bases, with 11 bases sitting between them. Germline V gene lookup returns CDR1 SNHLY and CDR2 FYNNEI. The CDR3 loop spans 14 amino acids. CDR3 coding DNA: TGTGCCAGCAGCAGGGAATACATGAACACTGAAGCTTTCTTT. This encodes CASSREYMNTEAFF.

Turning to this clone: Other DNA sequences of this sample code for an identical CDR3. The V gene is TRBV6-1, the J gene TRBJ1-1; maybe TRBD1 (5 bases). This CDR3 comprises 13 residues. Germline values: CDR1 MNHNS, CDR2 SASEGT. V shed 6 bases and J shed 5 bases, with 13 bases lying between them. The CDR3 bases are TGTGCCAGCAGAAGACAGCCGAATACTGAAGCTTTCTTT. Its translation is CASRRQPNTEAFF.

This clone has just a few counts. This sequence joins TRBV18 and TRBJ2-2, with TRBD1 identical over 10 bases. V shed 3 bases and J 9 bases; nucleotides not matched to a gene: 7. CDR1 and CDR2 from the germline V gene are KGHSH and LQKENI. The CDR3 sequence is 15 residues long. This CDR3 reads CASSPLGQGVRELFF. The CDR3, as DNA: TGTGCCAGCTCACCTCTCGGACAGGGGGTCAGGGAGCTGTTTTTT.

The chain carries TRBV19 and TRBJ2-2; D is possibly TRBD1 (6 bases). Germline values: CDR1 LNHDA, CDR2 SQIVND (reference sequence). Deletions cut 11 bases from V and 5 bases from J, with 18 bases between. The CDR3 covers 14 residues. For the CDR3, the DNA is TGTGCCGTCATCGGGTTTGGGACAACCGGGGAGCTGTTTTTT. Translated: CAVIGFGTTGELFF.

The chain recombines TRBV27 with TRBJ2-3; TRBD2 matches 7 bases. The V gene end was trimmed by 4 bases and the J gene end by 7 bases; junction bases not matched to a gene: 8. The CDR3 has 14 residues. Germline CDR1 reads MNHEY; CDR2 reads SMNVEV (reference sequence). The CDR3, as DNA: TGTGCCAGCAGTTCGAGGGCGGGGGTGTATACGCAGTATTTT. Its protein product is CASSSRAGVYTQYF.

V gene TRBV2 combines with J gene TRBJ2-7, with a weak D call TRBD1 (6 bases). Germline CDR1 SNHLY, CDR2 FYNNEI. This CDR3 spans 14 amino acids. V lost 5 bases and J lost 2, with 13 bases in between. CDR3 sequence: CASSTGQGTYEQYF. CDR3 nucleotides: TGTGCCAGCAGTACGGGCCAGGGGACCTACGAGCAGTACTTC.